In this sample, the clone carrying this TCR beta chain turned up a few times. This sample stems from a study of control samples from healthy donors and cancer patients. The V and J ends lost 4 bases and 1 base respectively, with 10 bases between them. Looked up from germline, CDR1 is LNHDA and CDR2 is SQIVND (reference sequence). The CDR3 runs 14 residues. The protocol was immunoSEQ multiplex PCR, while the TCRdb copy is restricted to in-frame clones and leaves out a portion. The repertoire holds roughly 41,000 clones, with around 94% as singletons. The receptor was isolated from a man between 60 and 75 years old in good health. The specimen sequenced was blood. The rearrangement links TRBV19 to TRBJ1-1; unclear D gene. The CDR3 is CASSSQQQNTEAFF. DNA of the CDR3: TGTGCCAGTAGTAGCCAACAGCAGAACACTGAAGCTTTCTTT.